One and the same sample provided the 11 T cell receptor beta chains below, sequenced in a study of blood T cell repertoires in COVID-19. Sequencing was performed with immunoSEQ multiplex PCR; in TCRdb, only in-frame clones are kept and a portion is missing. The repertoire holds approximately 360,000 clones, roughly 90% seen once, with around 7% in the top ten. Sequencing was performed on peripheral blood. The receptors were gathered from a man between 18 and 35 years old with active or convalescent COVID-19.

The CDR3 DNA is TGCGCCAGCCGGACAGGGGCTGGAAACACCATATATTTT. It is translated as CASRTGAGNTIYF. The V gene is TRBV5-1, the J gene TRBJ1-3; 9 positions match TRBD1. CDR3 length: 13 residues. Germline loops: CDR1 SGHRS, CDR2 YFSETQ. Trimming removed 7 bases from V and 2 bases from J; junction bases left unmatched: 1.

CDR3 in DNA: TGCGCCAGCAGCCACTGGACAGGGGGCGATGAAAAACTGTTTTTT. Translation gives CASSHWTGGDEKLFF. The V call is TRBV4-3, the J call TRBJ1-4; 11 positions agree with TRBD1. Germline V gene sequence: CDR1 LGHNA, CDR2 YSLEER. Trimming cost V 3 bases and J 6 bases; bases outside gene matches: 3. The CDR3 is 15 amino acids.

This rearrangement joins TRBV2 to TRBJ1-5; TRBD1 aligns across 7 bases. In germline, CDR1 is SNHLY, CDR2 FYNNEI. The CDR3 extends over 15 amino acids. V shed 5 bases and J 0 bases; nucleotides not matched to a gene: 4. CDR3 sequence (DNA): TGTGCCAGCAGTCGACAGGGTAATAGCAATCAGCCCCAGCATTTT. Amino acid sequence: CASSRQGNSNQPQHF.

The chain joins TRBV7-2 to TRBJ1-1; the D gene is possibly TRBD1 (5 bases). Germline lookup yields CDR1 SGHTA and CDR2 FQGNSA. V was trimmed by 5 bases and J by 4 bases, leaving 17 bases between them. This CDR3 contains 15 residues. The CDR3 DNA is TGTGCCAGCAGCCAGACAGCGGGATGGGGCACTGAAGCTTTCTTT. It yields the protein CASSQTAGWGTEAFF.

V is TRBV28 and J is TRBJ1-5, with 8 bases that match TRBD1. V lost 6 bases to trimming and J lost 2 bases; unmatched junction nucleotides: 9. This CDR3 has 16 residues. Germline CDR1 is MDHEN and CDR2 is SYDVKM. CDR3 sequence reads: CASSLQGVVGNQPQHF. CDR3 in DNA: TGTGCCAGCAGCTTACAGGGGGTTGTAGGCAATCAGCCCCAGCATTTT.

CDR3 sequence: CASRPGIGNEQFF. CDR3 DNA: TGTGCCAGCAGGCCAGGGATAGGCAATGAGCAGTTCTTC. The chain carries TRBV28 and TRBJ2-1; weak D call: TRBD1 (5 bases). CDR3 size: 13 residues. V was pared by 6 bases and J by 6 bases, with 12 bases between. From germline, CDR1 is MDHEN and CDR2 SYDVKM.

The rearrangement joins TRBV4-1 to TRBJ1-1; tentative D call: TRBD1 (5 bases). Per germline, CDR1 MGHRA and CDR2 YSYEKL. The CDR3 runs 15 residues. V lost 2 bases to trimming and J lost 6 bases, with 16 bases between them. CDR3 sequence: CASSQSIRGRAEAFF. CDR3 coding DNA: TGCGCCAGCAGCCAATCAATTAGGGGAAGGGCTGAAGCTTTCTTT.

The chain links TRBV9 to TRBJ1-1; 12 nucleotides align to TRBD1. The CDR3 spans 15 residues. Trimming took 3 bases from V and 5 from J; bases not matched to a gene: 5. Germline CDR1 SGDLS, CDR2 YYNGEE. The CDR3 spells CASSARDRGQTEAFF. CDR3 in DNA: TGTGCCAGCAGCGCTAGGGACAGGGGGCAGACTGAAGCTTTCTTT.

V and J are TRBV19 and TRBJ2-7; maybe TRBD1 (6 bases). Germline V CDR1 and CDR2: LNHDA, SQIVND (reference sequence). The CDR3 extends over 15 amino acids. V was pared by 5 bases and J by 0 bases, with 14 bases between. The CDR3: CASSFGGGNSYEQYF. CDR3 sequence (DNA): TGTGCCAGTAGTTTTGGGGGCGGAAACTCCTACGAGCAGTACTTC. Variable domain in full (rest from reference TRBV19 and TRBJ2-7): DGGITQSPKYLFRKEGQNVTLSCEQNLNHDAMYWYRQDPGQGLRLIYYSQIVNDFQKGDIAEGYSVSREKKESFPLTVTSAQKNPTAFYLCASSFGGGNSYEQYFGPGTRLTVT.

This rearrangement joins TRBV5-4 to TRBJ2-2; a weak D match, TRBD2 (6 bases). This CDR3 is built from 16 residues. Germline V CDR1 and CDR2: SGHNT, YYREEE (reference sequence). Deletions cut 5 bases from V and 2 bases from J, with 16 bases between. The CDR3 reads CASRPGGSGNTGELFF. The CDR3 bases are TGTGCCAGCAGGCCCGGGGGTAGCGGAAACACCGGGGAGCTGTTTTTT.

The chain recombines TRBV4-3 with TRBJ1-5; a possible D gene is TRBD1 (6 bases). The length of the CDR3 is 14 residues. Trimming removed 4 bases from V and 3 bases from J, with 10 bases in between. CDR1 is LGHNA and CDR2 is YSLEER in the germline V gene. CDR3 nucleotide sequence: TGCGCCAGCAGCCCCGGACAGCTCAATCAGCCCCAGCATTTT. Translation: CASSPGQLNQPQHF.